This record concerns one T cell receptor (beta chain) sequence. Its specificity is unknown. This sample is part of a study of neoadjuvant nivolumab and ipilimumab in lung cancer. The CDR3 is 11 amino acids. Germline values: CDR1 DFQATT, CDR2 SNEGSKA (reference sequence). J gave up 12 bases and V 5 bases, and 9 bases lay outside the gene matches. Study-wide results and limits: Pretherapy blood TCR richness correlated positively with resected tumor richness. Only a single major-pathologic-response sample was available for clonality analysis.

The repertoire was sequenced with immunoSEQ multiplex PCR; TCRdb's copy has only in-frame clones and lacks some. This sample has some 1,500 clones, with about 80% found just once. The receptor was isolated from an adult with non-small cell lung cancer. The sample in question was tumor tissue, obtained before neoadjuvant nivolumab, alone or with ipilimumab. The chain employs TRBV20-1 and TRBJ2-7, with 8 bases identical to TRBD1. For the CDR3, the DNA is TGCAGTGCTCCAGACAGGGGAACTACGTACTTC. Protein: CSAPDRGTTYF.